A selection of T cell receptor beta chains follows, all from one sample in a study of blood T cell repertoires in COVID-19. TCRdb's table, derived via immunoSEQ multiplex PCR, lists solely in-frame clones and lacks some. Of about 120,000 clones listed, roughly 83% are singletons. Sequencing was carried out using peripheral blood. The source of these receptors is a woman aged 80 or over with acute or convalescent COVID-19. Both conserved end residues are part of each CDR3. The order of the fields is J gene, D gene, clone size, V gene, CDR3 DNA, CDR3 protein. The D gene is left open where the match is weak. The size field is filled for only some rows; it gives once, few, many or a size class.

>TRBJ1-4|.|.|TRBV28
TGTGCCAGCACCCCATCCGGTGGGGGGGGATGGGGTGAAAAACTGTTTTTT
CASTPSGGGGWGEKLFF
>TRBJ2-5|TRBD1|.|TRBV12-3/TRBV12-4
TGTGCCAGCAGTTTTGGGACAGAAGAGACCCAGTACTTC
CASSFGTEETQYF
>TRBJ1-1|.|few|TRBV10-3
TGTGCCATCAGTGAGGGGCTAAGGGGAAACACTGAAGCTTTCTTT
CAISEGLRGNTEAFF
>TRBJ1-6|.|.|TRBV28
TGTGCCAGCAGCCTCGCCGGCGGGGAGGGTTCACCCCTCCACTTT
CASSLAGGEGSPLHF
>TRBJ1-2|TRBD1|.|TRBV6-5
TGTGTAACTGACAGGGGGATCGGCTATGGCTACACCTTC
CVTDRGIGYGYTF
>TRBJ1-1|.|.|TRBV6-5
TGTGCCAGCCTGCGGCGCGGCACTGAAGCTTTCTTT
CASLRRGTEAFF
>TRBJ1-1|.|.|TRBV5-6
TGTGCCAGCAGCTTGGGAAGCGTGAACACTGAAGCTTTCTTT
CASSLGSVNTEAFF
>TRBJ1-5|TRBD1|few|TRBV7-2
TGTGCCAGCAGCCCCGGGACAGGGCAGGGTCAGCCCCAGCATTTT
CASSPGTGQGQPQHF
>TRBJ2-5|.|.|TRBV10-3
TGTGCCATCAGTGAGTCTTACAAAGAGACCCAGTACTTC
CAISESYKETQYF
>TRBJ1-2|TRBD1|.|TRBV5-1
TGCGCCAGCAGCAGGGACAGGGGGAACTATGGCTACACCTTC
CASSRDRGNYGYTF
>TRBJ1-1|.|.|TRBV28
TGTGCCAGCAGTGGATTGGGGCGGATTACTCCCCCCGACACTGAAGCTTTCTTT
CASSGLGRITPPDTEAFF
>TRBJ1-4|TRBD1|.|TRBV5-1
TGCGCCAGCAGCTTGGAGGGGACAGGGCAGGAAAAACTGTTTTTT
CASSLEGTGQEKLFF
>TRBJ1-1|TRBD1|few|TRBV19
TGTGCCAGTAGTGTACAACAGGGGATCACTGAAGCTTTCTTT
CASSVQQGITEAFF
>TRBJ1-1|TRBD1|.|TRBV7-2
TGTGCCAGCAGCTGGACAGGGAACACTGAAGCTTTCTTT
CASSWTGNTEAFF
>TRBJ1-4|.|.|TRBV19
TGTGCCAGTAGTCCACAGACAACTAATGAAAAACTGTTTTTT
CASSPQTTNEKLFF
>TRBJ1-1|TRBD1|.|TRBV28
TGTGCCAGCAGAAGACAGGGATACACTGAAGCTTTCTTT
CASRRQGYTEAFF
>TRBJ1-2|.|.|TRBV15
TGTGCCACCAGCTTTCAGGGAGGGATCTATGGCTACACCTTC
CATSFQGGIYGYTF
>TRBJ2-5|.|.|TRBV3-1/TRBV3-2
TGTGCCAGCAGCCAAGATGCGGGGGAGACCCAGTACTTC
CASSQDAGETQYF
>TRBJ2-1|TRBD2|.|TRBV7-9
TGTGCCAGCAGCTTAGGGGCTAGCGGGGGCCGCCACGATGAGCAGTTCTTC
CASSLGASGGRHDEQFF
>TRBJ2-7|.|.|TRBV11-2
TGTGCCAGCAGCTTAGGGGGGGGGCAAGCCTACGAGCAGTACTTC
CASSLGGGQAYEQYF
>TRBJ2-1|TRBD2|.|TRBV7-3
TGTGCCAGCAGCTTAACCGGGACTAGCGGGGACAATGAGCAGTTCTTC
CASSLTGTSGDNEQFF
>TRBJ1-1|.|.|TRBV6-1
TGTGCCAGCAGTGAAGCGCTCGGGGACACTGAAGCTTTCTTT
CASSEALGDTEAFF
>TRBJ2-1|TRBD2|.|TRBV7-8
TGTGCCAGCAGCTCCTTAGCGGGCCTGGGGTGGAATGAGCAGTTCTTC
CASSSLAGLGWNEQFF
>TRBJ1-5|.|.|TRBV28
TGTGCCAGCAGTTTATCTCCCGGGGGGACCATCCGCAATCAGCCCCAGCATTTT
CASSLSPGGTIRNQPQHF
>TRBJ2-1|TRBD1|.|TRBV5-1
TGCGCCAGCAGCCCTCGGACAGGGGCTCCTAATGAGCAGTTCTTC
CASSPRTGAPNEQFF
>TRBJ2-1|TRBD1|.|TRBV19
TGTGCCAGTTCCTTGAACCGGGACAGGGGATCATTTGAGCAGTTCTTC
CASSLNRDRGSFEQFF
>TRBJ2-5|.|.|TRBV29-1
TGCAGCGTTGCCGAGGGGGGGTCCGGGACCCAGTACTTC
CSVAEGGSGTQYF
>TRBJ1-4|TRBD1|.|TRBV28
TGTGCCACCGGACAGGGAACTGAAAAACTGTTTTTT
CATGQGTEKLFF
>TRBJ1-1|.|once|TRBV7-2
TGTGCCAGCAGCGGGGCCGCGGGGGTAAACACTGAAGCTTTCTTT
CASSGAAGVNTEAFF
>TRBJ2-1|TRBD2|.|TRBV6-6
TGTGCCAGCAGCAGACTAGCGGGAGGGTATGAGCAGTTCTTC
CASSRLAGGYEQFF
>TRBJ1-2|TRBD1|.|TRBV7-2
TGTGCCAGCAGCTTAAGGACAGGCTCCTATGGCTACACCTTC
CASSLRTGSYGYTF
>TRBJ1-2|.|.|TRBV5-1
TGCGCCAGCAGCCTAGAAGGGACGGGGGATGGCTACACCTTC
CASSLEGTGDGYTF
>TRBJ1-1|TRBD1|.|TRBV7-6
TGTGCCAGCAGCTTGTGGACAGGAAGGAACACTGAAGCTTTCTTT
CASSLWTGRNTEAFF
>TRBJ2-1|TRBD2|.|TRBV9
TGTGCCAGCAGTAGAGCGGGGCCCCTTTACAATGAGCAGTTCTTC
CASSRAGPLYNEQFF
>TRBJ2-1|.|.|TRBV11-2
TGTGCCAGCAGCTCCCCCAAGCAGGGTAACAATGAGCAGTTCTTC
CASSSPKQGNNEQFF
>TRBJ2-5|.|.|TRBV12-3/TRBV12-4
TGTGCCAGCAGTTTTACAAAGAGGGCCCAGTACTTC
CASSFTKRAQYF
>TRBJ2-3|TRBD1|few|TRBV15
TGTGCCACCAGCAGGGATGGACAGGGTACGCAGTATTTT
CATSRDGQGTQYF
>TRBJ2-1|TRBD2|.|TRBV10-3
TGTGCCATCAGTGAGCGACTAGCGGATGGTGAGGAGCAGTTCTTC
CAISERLADGEEQFF
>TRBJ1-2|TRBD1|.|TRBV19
TGTGCCAGTAGGACAACAGGGGAGGACTATGGCTACACCTTC
CASRTTGEDYGYTF
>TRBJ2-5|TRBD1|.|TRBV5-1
TGCGCCAGCAGCTGGATGATACAGGGGGGCCAAGAGACCCAGTACTTC
CASSWMIQGGQETQYF
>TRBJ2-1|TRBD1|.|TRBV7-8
TGTGCCAGCAGCCCCGGACAGGGGGCTGGGTACAATGAGCAGTTCTTC
CASSPGQGAGYNEQFF
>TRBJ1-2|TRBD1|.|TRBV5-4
TGTGCCAGCAGCTTGTATGGGACAGGGATCGGCTACACCTTC
CASSLYGTGIGYTF
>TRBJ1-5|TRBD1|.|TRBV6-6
TGTGCCAGCGAAAGTCCCGGGACAGTTAATCAGCCCCAGCATTTT
CASESPGTVNQPQHF
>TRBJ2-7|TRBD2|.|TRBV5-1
TGCGCCAGCAGCTTCGGGACTACCCCAAGATACGAGCAGTACTTC
CASSFGTTPRYEQYF
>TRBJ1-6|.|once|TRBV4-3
TGCGCCAGCAGCCAAGTCCTAGGAAGGGGGAATTCACCCCTCCACTTT
CASSQVLGRGNSPLHF
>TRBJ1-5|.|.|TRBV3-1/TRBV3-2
TGTGCCAGCAGCCCCCACGACAGTTTCCCCCAGCCCCAGCATTTT
CASSPHDSFPQPQHF
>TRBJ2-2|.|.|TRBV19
TGTGCCAGTAGTCCCCTACAGCACACCGGGGAGCTGTTTTTT
CASSPLQHTGELFF
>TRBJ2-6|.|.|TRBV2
TGTGCCAGCAGTGAACTAGGGGGTACTGGGGCCAACGTCCTGACTTTC
CASSELGGTGANVLTF
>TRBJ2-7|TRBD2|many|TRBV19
TGTGCCAGTAGTCCCCAGACTAGCGGGAGAGGCGAGCAGTACTTC
CASSPQTSGRGEQYF
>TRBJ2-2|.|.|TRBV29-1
TGCAGCGTTGAAGATCGAGAACAGAAATTAACCGGGGAGCTGTTTTTT
CSVEDREQKLTGELFF
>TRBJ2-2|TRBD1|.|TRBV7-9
TGTGCCAGCAGCTGGGACAGGGGCCTCATAAACACCGGGGAGCTGTTTTTT
CASSWDRGLINTGELFF
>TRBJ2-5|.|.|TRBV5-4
TGTGCCAGCAGCTTGGAGGAGGGGGCGGGAGAGACCCAGTACTTC
CASSLEEGAGETQYF
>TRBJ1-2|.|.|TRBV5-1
TGCGCCAGCAGCTTGGATAACCTCGGACAAGGTGGCTACACCTTC
CASSLDNLGQGGYTF
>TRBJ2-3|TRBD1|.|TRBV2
TGTGCCAGCAGGGACAGGGTGAGCACAGATACGCAGTATTTT
CASRDRVSTDTQYF
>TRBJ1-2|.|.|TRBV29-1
TGCAGCGTTGAAGTATGGGGAGGGGGTAATGGCTACACCTTC
CSVEVWGGGNGYTF
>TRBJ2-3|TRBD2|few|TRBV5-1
TGCGCCAGCAGCTTTGATAGCGGGAGTGGAGATACGCAGTATTTT
CASSFDSGSGDTQYF
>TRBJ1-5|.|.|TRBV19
TGTGCCAGTAGTATGGGGAGGGTCGCGCCCCAGCATTTT
CASSMGRVAPQHF
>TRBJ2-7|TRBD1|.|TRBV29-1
TGCAGCGTTTCACGAGGGACAGGGCGCGACGAGCAGTACTTC
CSVSRGTGRDEQYF
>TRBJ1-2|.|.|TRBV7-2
TGTGCCAGCAGCCAGATAAGATATGGCTACACCTTC
CASSQIRYGYTF